A single sample gave rise to the 27 T cell receptor beta chains below, sequenced in a study of blood T cell repertoires in COVID-19. This table comes from immunoSEQ multiplex PCR, and its TCRdb copy is limited to in-frame clones, with some not included. The table includes fewer than 300,000 clones, 87% detected once. The source material was peripheral blood. The receptor set was obtained from a woman between 50 and 59 years old with acute or convalescent COVID-19.

The genes are TRBV28 and TRBJ2-5; 10 positions agree with TRBD2. V was pared by 5 bases and J by 12 bases, with 15 bases of the junction left unmatched. The germline gives CDR1 MDHEN, CDR2 SYDVKM. The CDR3 sequence is 15 residues long. As DNA, the CDR3 is TGTGCCAGCAGTCCAACCGTGAATAGCGGGAGGATAAAGTACTTC. This sequence encodes CASSPTVNSGRIKYF. Variable domain in full (rest from reference TRBV28 and TRBJ2-5): DVKVTQSSRYLVKRTGEKVFLECVQDMDHENMFWYRQDPGLGLRLIYFSYDVKMKEKGDIPEGYSVSREKKERFSLILESASTNQTSMYLCASSPTVNSGRIKYFGPGTRLLVL.

This clone was seen a few times. The chain combines TRBV28 with TRBJ1-1, with D possibly TRBD1 on 5 matching bases. Germline loops: CDR1 MDHEN, CDR2 SYDVKM. This CDR3 is 15 amino acids long. Trimming cost V 2 bases and J 1 base, with 11 bases left between them. The chain's CDR3 is CASSLRGYRNTEAFF. Written as DNA, the CDR3 is TGTGCCAGCAGTTTAAGGGGATATAGGAACACTGAAGCTTTCTTT. Full variable domain (outside the CDR3, taken from reference TRBV28 and TRBJ1-1): DVKVTQSSRYLVKRTGEKVFLECVQDMDHENMFWYRQDPGLGLRLIYFSYDVKMKEKGDIPEGYSVSREKKERFSLILESASTNQTSMYLCASSLRGYRNTEAFFGQGTRLTVV.

The chain has TRBV18 and TRBJ1-4, with D tentatively TRBD1 (5 bases). Trimming left V 2 bases short and J 2 bases short, with 9 bases between. This CDR3 comprises 15 residues. Germline values: CDR1 KGHSH, CDR2 LQKENI. CDR3 loop: CASSPETVTNEKLFF. The CDR3 nucleotides read TGTGCCAGCTCACCAGAGACAGTTACTAATGAAAAACTGTTTTTT.

J is TRBJ2-1 and V is TRBV15; the D gene is possibly TRBD1 (6 bases). The CDR3 contains 16 residues. Trimming took 4 bases from V and 7 from J, leaving 20 bases between them. The germline V gene encodes CDR1 LNHNV and CDR2 YYDKDF (reference sequence). CDR3 nucleotide sequence: TGTGCCACCAGCAATAGTGTGGGGACAACGGGAAATGAGCAGTTCTTC. Its translation is CATSNSVGTTGNEQFF. The whole variable domain, filled in from reference TRBV15 and TRBJ2-1, reads DAMVIQNPRYQVTQFGKPVTLSCSQTLNHNVMYWYQQKSSQAPKLLFHYYDKDFNNEADTPDNFQSRRPNTSFCFLDIRSPGLGDTAMYLCATSNSVGTTGNEQFFGPGTRLTVL.

This chain connects TRBV6-6 to TRBJ1-2, with TRBD1 matching 8 bases. Unmatched junction bases numbered 4, after V lost 4 bases and J lost 0 bases. Germline CDR1 and CDR2: MNHNY and SVGAGI (reference sequence). This CDR3 spans 15 amino acids. The CDR3 nucleotides are TGTGCCAGCAGTTTTTTGGACAGGGCTAACTATGGCTACACCTTC. Its translation: CASSFLDRANYGYTF.

The J gene is TRBJ2-2, the V gene TRBV12-3 or TRBV12-4; a possible D gene is TRBD1 (6 bases). The V end was cut by 8 bases, the J end by 7 bases, with 14 bases between. The CDR3 contains 13 residues. The CDR3 protein is CASGITGIGELFF. Here the CDR3 DNA reads TGTGCCAGCGGGATAACAGGGATCGGGGAGCTGTTTTTT.

This sequence joins TRBV28 and TRBJ2-1; D is perhaps TRBD2 (7 bases). V shed 2 bases and J shed 8 bases, with 19 bases lying between them. Germline CDR1 is MDHEN and CDR2 is SYDVKM. The CDR3 sequence is 16 residues long. The CDR3 DNA sequence: TGTGCCAGCAGTTTAGGTTACGGGGGGACACTCGATGAGCAGTTCTTC. As protein: CASSLGYGGTLDEQFF. The variable domain in full, completed from reference TRBV28 and TRBJ2-1, reads DVKVTQSSRYLVKRTGEKVFLECVQDMDHENMFWYRQDPGLGLRLIYFSYDVKMKEKGDIPEGYSVSREKKERFSLILESASTNQTSMYLCASSLGYGGTLDEQFFGPGTRLTVL.

V usage is TRBV28 and J usage is TRBJ2-7; 7 nucleotides align to TRBD2. The germline V gene encodes CDR1 MDHEN and CDR2 SYDVKM. V was pared by 2 bases and J by 0 bases, with 7 bases of the junction left unmatched. This CDR3 comprises 16 residues. In nucleotides, the CDR3 is TGTGCCAGCAGTTTAATAGCGGGTACGGGCTCCTACGAGCAGTACTTC. It encodes CASSLIAGTGSYEQYF. Filled out from reference TRBV28 and TRBJ2-7, the complete variable domain reads DVKVTQSSRYLVKRTGEKVFLECVQDMDHENMFWYRQDPGLGLRLIYFSYDVKMKEKGDIPEGYSVSREKKERFSLILESASTNQTSMYLCASSLIAGTGSYEQYFGPGTRLTVT.

The gene calls are TRBV30 and TRBJ1-2, with TRBD1 as a possible D gene (6 bases). V gave up 7 bases and J gave up 4 bases, with 25 bases separating them. Germline V gene lookup returns CDR1 GTSNPN and CDR2 SVGIG (reference sequence). The CDR3 length is 16 residues. CDR3 sequence reads: CASNTRTAANFYGYTF. CDR3 bases: TGTGCCTCCAATACCCGGACAGCCGCTAACTTCTATGGCTACACCTTC.

The genes are TRBV6-6 and TRBJ1-3, with unresolved D. Trimming pared 2 bases from V and 0 bases from J, leaving 5 bases between. The length of the CDR3 is 14 residues. Germline-derived CDR1 and CDR2 are MNHNY and SVGAGI (reference sequence). DNA for the CDR3: TGTGCCAGCAGTTACCGGGGCTCTGGAAACACCATATATTTT. Translated: CASSYRGSGNTIYF.

This clone was recorded a few times. The V gene is TRBV6-2 or TRBV6-3, the J gene TRBJ2-1; TRBD2 agrees at 7 bases. From germline, CDR1 is MNHEY and CDR2 SVGEGT. J was trimmed by 1 base and V by 6 bases; bases with no gene match: 9. This CDR3 spans 16 amino acids. CDR3 DNA sequence: TGTGCCAGCAGCCCTTACAGCGGGGAATCCTACAATGAGCAGTTCTTC. It codes for CASSPYSGESYNEQFF.

This chain connects TRBV5-6 to TRBJ2-7; 10 bases fit TRBD2. Looked up from germline, CDR1 is SGHDT and CDR2 is YYEEEE. The length of the CDR3 is 15 residues. V was clipped by 1 base and J by 6 bases; unmatched bases: 7. The chain's CDR3 is CASSLILAGVGEQYF. The CDR3 nucleotides read TGTGCCAGCAGCTTGATTCTAGCGGGAGTAGGCGAGCAGTACTTC.

This clone was detected only once. The V gene is TRBV30, the J gene TRBJ1-3; 7 bases line up with TRBD1. V lost 4 bases to trimming and J lost 0 bases; unmatched junction nucleotides: 3. The CDR3 extends over 14 amino acids. CDR1 and CDR2 (germline): GTSNPN, SVGIG (reference sequence). The CDR3 here is CAWTWTGSGNTIYF. The CDR3 bases are TGTGCCTGGACTTGGACAGGCTCTGGAAACACCATATATTTT.

This clone appeared a few times. The rearrangement uses TRBV15 and TRBJ1-4; 9 bases line up with TRBD1. Trimming removed 2 bases from V and 8 bases from J; junction bases left unmatched: 12. Germline loops: CDR1 LNHNV, CDR2 YYDKDF (reference sequence). This CDR3 is built from 17 residues. The chain's CDR3 is CATSRTYLTGGGEKLFF. The CDR3 DNA is TGTGCCACCAGCAGAACATATTTAACAGGGGGCGGAGAAAAACTGTTTTTT.

The chain uses TRBV5-1 and TRBJ1-2; 9 bases match TRBD1. The ends lost 2 bases at V and 4 bases at J; junction bases unmatched: 12. CDR1 and CDR2 (germline): SGHRS, YFSETQ. The CDR3 sequence is 17 residues long. CDR3 sequence: CASSFRSPGQGLYGYTF. In DNA, the CDR3 is TGCGCCAGCAGCTTCCGATCGCCGGGACAGGGTCTCTATGGCTACACCTTC.

This sequence joins TRBV2 and TRBJ1-1, with D unclear. Per germline, CDR1 SNHLY and CDR2 FYNNEI. The CDR3 sequence is 13 residues long. Trimming cost V 1 base and J 1 base, with 4 bases left between them. The CDR3 nucleotides read TGTGCCAGCAGTGAAGTTCGGAACACTGAAGCTTTCTTT. The encoded protein is CASSEVRNTEAFF.

A word on this clone: At one end the junction does not follow the germline gene, possibly because of a read error. The chain couples TRBV9 to TRBJ2-7; 7 positions match TRBD1. The CDR3 has 14 amino acids. The germline V gene encodes CDR1 SGDLS and CDR2 YYNGEE. This chain's CDR3 is CASSPRQGLREQSF. DNA for the CDR3: TGTGCCAGCAGTCCCCGACAGGGCCTAAGGGAGCAGTCCTTC.

The chain links TRBV9 to TRBJ2-1; TRBD2 matches at 11 bases. This CDR3 has 17 amino acids. The germline V gene has CDR1 SGDLS and CDR2 YYNGEE. V dropped 0 bases and J dropped 5; count of bases not matched to a gene: 7. In DNA form, the CDR3 reads TGTGCCAGCAGCGTAGGATCCCCGACTAGCGGGAACAATGAGCAGTTCTTC. It yields the protein CASSVGSPTSGNNEQFF.

The chain couples TRBV27 to TRBJ1-2, with D perhaps matching TRBD1 (6 bases). The germline V gene has CDR1 MNHEY and CDR2 SMNVEV (reference sequence). This CDR3 region has 16 residues. V lost 5 bases and J 2 bases, leaving 18 bases between the germline ends. CDR3 amino acids: CASSEVGAPNNYGYTF. The CDR3 bases are TGTGCCAGCAGTGAAGTGGGGGCCCCCAACAACTATGGCTACACCTTC.

This chain uses TRBV5-4 with TRBJ2-2; D possibly corresponds to TRBD1 (5 bases). In germline, CDR1 is SGHNT, CDR2 YYREEE (reference sequence). V was cut by 1 base and J by 1 base, with 11 bases left in between. This CDR3 is built from 16 residues. CDR3 sequence reads: CASSLKGWKNTGELFF. The CDR3 nucleotides read TGTGCCAGCAGCTTGAAGGGGTGGAAGAACACCGGGGAGCTGTTTTTT.

The chain links TRBV28 to TRBJ2-2, with D possibly being TRBD2 (5 bases). Germline lookup yields CDR1 MDHEN and CDR2 SYDVKM. The CDR3 sequence is 15 residues long. The ends were cut back, 3 bases at V and 0 bases at J, with 8 bases in the middle. This CDR3 reads CASSFGLPNTGELFF. CDR3 coding DNA: TGTGCCAGCAGTTTCGGACTTCCGAACACCGGGGAGCTGTTTTTT.

This chain joins TRBV6-5 and TRBJ1-2, with D maybe TRBD1 (5 bases). Germline V gene data show CDR1 as MNHEY and CDR2 as SVGAGI. Between the trimmed V and J ends, which lost 5 bases and 8 bases, there was a span of 18 bases. This CDR3 contains 14 residues. CDR3 bases: TGTGCCAGCAGTCCCACAAGAGGGGCGGGGGGCTACACCTTC. Its protein is CASSPTRGAGGYTF.

The gene calls are TRBV5-5 and TRBJ2-1; 10 positions match TRBD2. Germline loops: CDR1 SGHKS, CDR2 YYEKEE (reference sequence). This CDR3 has 14 residues. The ends lost 3 bases at V and 12 bases at J; junction bases unmatched: 9. CDR3 residues: CASSSLAGVLRQFF. DNA of the CDR3: TGTGCCAGCAGCTCTCTAGCGGGAGTACTTAGGCAGTTCTTC.

The V gene is TRBV2, the J gene TRBJ2-7; 11 nucleotides agree with TRBD2. V was pared by 4 bases and J by 0 bases, with 2 bases of the junction left unmatched. Per germline, CDR1 SNHLY and CDR2 FYNNEI. The CDR3 contains 15 residues. The CDR3 is CASSGTSGYSYEQYF. Written as DNA, the CDR3 is TGTGCCAGCAGTGGGACTAGCGGGTACTCCTACGAGCAGTACTTC.

J is TRBJ1-2 and V is TRBV19; D is ambiguous. In germline, CDR1 is LNHDA, CDR2 SQIVND (reference sequence). This CDR3 has 13 residues. The V and J ends lost 5 bases and 8 bases respectively, with 15 bases between them. The CDR3 nucleotides read TGTGCCAGTAGTCCTCGGACTATCGGGGGCTACACCTTC. This encodes CASSPRTIGGYTF.

The chain uses TRBV7-3 and TRBJ2-1; 11 bases are a match to TRBD2. The V segment lost 2 bases and the J segment 9 bases; nucleotides outside the gene matches: 9. CDR3 length: 16 residues. Germline CDR1 reads SGHTA; CDR2 reads FQGTGA. CDR3 residues: CASSLSRLAGGSEQFF. DNA of the CDR3: TGTGCCAGCAGCTTATCGCGGCTAGCGGGAGGTAGTGAGCAGTTCTTC.

This chain joins TRBV5-1 and TRBJ2-1, with TRBD2 matching 9 bases. V trimming: 6 bases; J trimming: 8 bases; junction bases outside the gene matches: 18. This CDR3 contains 17 residues. Germline assignment: CDR1 SGHRS and CDR2 YFSETQ. Written as DNA, the CDR3 is TGCGCCAGCAAAGAGTTCCCCGGGACTAGCCCCGCGGATGAGCAGTTCTTC. Its protein is CASKEFPGTSPADEQFF.